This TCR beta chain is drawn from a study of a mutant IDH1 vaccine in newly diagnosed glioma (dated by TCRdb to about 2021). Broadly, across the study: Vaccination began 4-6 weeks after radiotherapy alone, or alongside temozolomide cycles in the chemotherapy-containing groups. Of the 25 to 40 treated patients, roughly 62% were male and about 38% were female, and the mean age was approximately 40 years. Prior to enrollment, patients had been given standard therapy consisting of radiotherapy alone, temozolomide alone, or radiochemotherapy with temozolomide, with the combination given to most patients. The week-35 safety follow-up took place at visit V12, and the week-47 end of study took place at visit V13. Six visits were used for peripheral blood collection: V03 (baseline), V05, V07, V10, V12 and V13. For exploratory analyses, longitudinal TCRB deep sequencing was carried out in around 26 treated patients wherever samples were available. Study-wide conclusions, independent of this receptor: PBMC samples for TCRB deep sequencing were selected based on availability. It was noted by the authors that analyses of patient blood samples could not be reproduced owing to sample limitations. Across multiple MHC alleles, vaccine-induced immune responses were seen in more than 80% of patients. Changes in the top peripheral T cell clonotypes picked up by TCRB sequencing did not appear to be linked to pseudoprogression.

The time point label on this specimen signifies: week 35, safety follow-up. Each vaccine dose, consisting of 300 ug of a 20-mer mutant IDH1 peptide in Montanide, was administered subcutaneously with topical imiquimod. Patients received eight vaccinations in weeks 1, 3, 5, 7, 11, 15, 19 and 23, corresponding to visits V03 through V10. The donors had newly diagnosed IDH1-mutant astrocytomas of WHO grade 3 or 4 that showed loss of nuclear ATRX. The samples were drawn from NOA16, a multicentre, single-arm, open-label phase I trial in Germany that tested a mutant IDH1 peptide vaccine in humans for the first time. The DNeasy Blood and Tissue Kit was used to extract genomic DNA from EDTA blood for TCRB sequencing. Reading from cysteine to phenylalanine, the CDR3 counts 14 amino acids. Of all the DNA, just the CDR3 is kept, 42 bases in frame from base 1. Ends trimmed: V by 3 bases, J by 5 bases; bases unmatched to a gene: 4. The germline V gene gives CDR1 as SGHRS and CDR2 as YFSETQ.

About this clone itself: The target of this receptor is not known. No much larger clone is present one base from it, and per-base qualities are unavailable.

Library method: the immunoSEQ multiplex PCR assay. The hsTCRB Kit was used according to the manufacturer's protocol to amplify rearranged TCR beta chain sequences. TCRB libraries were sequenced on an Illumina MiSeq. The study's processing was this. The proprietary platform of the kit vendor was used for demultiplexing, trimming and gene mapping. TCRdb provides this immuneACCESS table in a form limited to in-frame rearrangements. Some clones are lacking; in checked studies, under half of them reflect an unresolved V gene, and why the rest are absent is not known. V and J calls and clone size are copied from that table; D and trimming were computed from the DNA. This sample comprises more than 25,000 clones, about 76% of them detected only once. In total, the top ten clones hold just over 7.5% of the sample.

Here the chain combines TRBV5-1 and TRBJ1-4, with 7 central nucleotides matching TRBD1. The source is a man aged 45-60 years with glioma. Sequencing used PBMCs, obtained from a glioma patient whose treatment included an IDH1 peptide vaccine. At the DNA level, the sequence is TGCGCCAGCAGCTCTGGGGACAGAAATGAAAAACTGTTTTTT. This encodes CASSSGDRNEKLFF.